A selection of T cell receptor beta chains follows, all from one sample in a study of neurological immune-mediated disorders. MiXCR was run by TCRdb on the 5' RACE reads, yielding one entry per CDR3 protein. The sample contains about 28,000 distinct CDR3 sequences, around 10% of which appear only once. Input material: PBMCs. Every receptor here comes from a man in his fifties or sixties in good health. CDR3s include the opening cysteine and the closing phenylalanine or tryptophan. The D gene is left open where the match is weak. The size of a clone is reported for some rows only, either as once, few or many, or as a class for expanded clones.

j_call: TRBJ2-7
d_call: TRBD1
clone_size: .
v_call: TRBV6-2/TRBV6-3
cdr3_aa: CASSGSTGPGHEQYF
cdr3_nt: TGTGCCAGCAGTGGGTCGACAGGGCCGGGACACGAGCAGTACTTC

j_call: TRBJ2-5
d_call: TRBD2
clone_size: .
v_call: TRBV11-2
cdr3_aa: CASSLLGLAQETQYF
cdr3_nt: TGTGCCAGCAGCCTCCTTGGACTAGCTCAGGAGACCCAGTACTTC

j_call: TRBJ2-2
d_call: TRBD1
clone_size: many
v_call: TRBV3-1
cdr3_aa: CASSQGNRGTNTGELFF
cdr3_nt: TGTGCCAGCAGCCAAGGAAACAGGGGAACGAACACCGGGGAGCTGTTTTTT

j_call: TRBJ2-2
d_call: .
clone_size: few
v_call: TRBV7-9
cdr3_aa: CASSLGLTGGDTGELFF
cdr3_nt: TGTGCCAGCAGCTTAGGCCTGACGGGTGGCGACACCGGGGAGCTGTTTTTT

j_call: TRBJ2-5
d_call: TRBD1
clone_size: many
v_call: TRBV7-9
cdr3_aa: CASSLTGAVETQYF
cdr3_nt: TGTGCCAGCAGCTTGACAGGGGCCGTAGAGACCCAGTACTTC

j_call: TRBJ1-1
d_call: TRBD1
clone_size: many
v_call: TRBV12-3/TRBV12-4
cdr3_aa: CASSSGTGILNTEAFF
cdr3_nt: TGTGCCAGCAGTTCGGGGACAGGGATTTTGAACACTGAAGCTTTCTTT

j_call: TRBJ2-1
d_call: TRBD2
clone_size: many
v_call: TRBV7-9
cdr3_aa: CASSPGPSGSKSGYNEQFF
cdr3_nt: TGTGCCAGCAGCCCAGGGCCTAGCGGGAGTAAATCTGGCTACAATGAGCAGTTCTTC

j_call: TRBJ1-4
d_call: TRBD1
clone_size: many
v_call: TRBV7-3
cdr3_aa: CASSLDRDRDEKLFF
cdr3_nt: TGTGCCAGCAGCTTAGACCGGGACAGGGATGAAAAACTGTTTTTT

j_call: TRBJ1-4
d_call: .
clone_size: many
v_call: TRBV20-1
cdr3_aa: CSATNRLLLEKLFF
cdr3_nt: TGCAGTGCAACAAACAGGCTATTACTTGAAAAACTGTTTTTT

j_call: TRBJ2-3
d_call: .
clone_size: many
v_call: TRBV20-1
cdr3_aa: CSARGLGGDTQYF
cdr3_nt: TGCAGTGCTAGAGGCCTAGGGGGAGATACGCAGTATTTT

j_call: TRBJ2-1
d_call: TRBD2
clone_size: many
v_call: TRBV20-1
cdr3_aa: CSARGQLAGGLGEQFF
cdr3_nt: TGCAGTGCTAGAGGCCAACTAGCGGGAGGGCTAGGGGAGCAGTTCTTC

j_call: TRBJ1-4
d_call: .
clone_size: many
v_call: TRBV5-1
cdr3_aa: CASSLGPPSGANEKLFF
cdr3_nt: TGCGCCAGCAGCTTGGGCCCACCTAGCGGGGCTAATGAAAAACTGTTTTTT

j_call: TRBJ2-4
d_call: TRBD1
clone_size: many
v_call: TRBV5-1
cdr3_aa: CASSYTGVPKNIQYF
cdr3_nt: TGCGCCAGCAGCTACACAGGGGTACCCAAAAACATTCAGTACTTC

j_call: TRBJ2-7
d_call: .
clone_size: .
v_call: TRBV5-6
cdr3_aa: CASSLQLGLAYEQYF
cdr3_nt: TGTGCCAGCAGCTTGCAACTGGGGTTGGCCTACGAGCAGTACTTC

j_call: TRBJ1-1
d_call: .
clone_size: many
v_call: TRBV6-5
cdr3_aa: CASSYQGAGNTEAFF
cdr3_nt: TGTGCCAGCAGTTACCAAGGGGCGGGGAACACTGAAGCTTTCTTT

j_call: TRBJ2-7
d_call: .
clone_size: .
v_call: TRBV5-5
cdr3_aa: CASSFYICSAPPGGGVTYEQYF
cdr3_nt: .

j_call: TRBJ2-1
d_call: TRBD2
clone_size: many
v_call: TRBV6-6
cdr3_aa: CASSYERETYNEQFF
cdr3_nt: TGTGCCAGCAGTTACGAGCGGGAGACATACAATGAGCAGTTCTTC

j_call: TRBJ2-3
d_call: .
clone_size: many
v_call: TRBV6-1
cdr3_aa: CASSNTGPDTQYF
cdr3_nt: TGTGCCAGCAGTAATACAGGGCCAGATACGCAGTATTTT

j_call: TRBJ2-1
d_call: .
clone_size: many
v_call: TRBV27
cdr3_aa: CASSGARAYNEQFF
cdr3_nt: TGTGCCAGCAGTGGGGCTAGAGCTTACAATGAGCAGTTCTTC

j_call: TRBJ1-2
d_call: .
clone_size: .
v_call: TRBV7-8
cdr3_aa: CASSPQATWGYTF
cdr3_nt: TGTGCCAGCAGCCCCCAGGCGACGTGGGGCTACACCTTC

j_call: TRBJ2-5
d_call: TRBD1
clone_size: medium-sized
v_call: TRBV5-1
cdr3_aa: CASSRDRGETQYF
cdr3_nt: TGCGCCAGCAGCCGGGACAGGGGAGAGACCCAGTACTTC

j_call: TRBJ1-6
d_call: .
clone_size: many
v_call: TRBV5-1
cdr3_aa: CASSPTGGASSPLHF
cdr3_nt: TGCGCCAGCAGCCCGACGGGGGGCGCGAGTTCACCCCTCCACTTT

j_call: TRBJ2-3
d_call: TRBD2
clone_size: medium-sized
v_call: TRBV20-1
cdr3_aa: CSGTSGPSTDTQYF
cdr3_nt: TGCAGTGGGACTAGCGGGCCGAGCACAGATACGCAGTATTTT

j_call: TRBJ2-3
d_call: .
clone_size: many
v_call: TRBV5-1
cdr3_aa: CASSSLGQFGRSTQYF
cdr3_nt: TGCGCCAGCAGCTCCCTCGGGCAGTTTGGAAGGAGTACGCAGTATTTT